Presented here are 5 T cell receptor beta chains from one specimen sequenced in a study of shared clonotypes between healthy human individuals. The assay was immunoSEQ multiplex PCR, and TCRdb's table has in-frame clones only and misses some. The repertoire consists of 470,000 or so clones, with 78% occurring once and the leading ten covering 9.5% to 15%. The sample taken for sequencing was PBMCs. The receptors shown here come from a woman between 40 and 50 years old in good health. Some clones in this sample may be carry-over from other donors' samples.

The V call is TRBV28, the J call TRBJ2-1; TRBD2 might be the D (5 bases). CDR1 and CDR2 from the germline V gene are MDHEN and SYDVKM. V was pared by 9 bases and J by 2 bases, with 20 bases between. The CDR3 totals 16 residues. Written as DNA, the CDR3 is TGTGCCAGTCCGAAAGGTTTTGACTATGCCTACAATGAGCAGTTCTTC. Protein: CASPKGFDYAYNEQFF.

In this sample, this clone turned up a few times. At the DNA level, this CDR3 is encoded by other sequences in the same sample as well. This chain connects TRBV7-3 to TRBJ1-1, with D unresolved. CDR3 length equals 12 residues. Germline loops: CDR1 SGHTA, CDR2 FQGTGA. V lost 4 bases to trimming and J lost 2 bases, with 5 bases between them. CDR3 sequence: CASSSPNTEAFF. CDR3 nucleotides: TGTGCCAGCAGCTCACCAAACACTGAAGCTTTCTTT.

The V and J genes are TRBV6-4 and TRBJ2-3; 9 nucleotides agree with TRBD2. The CDR3 runs to 14 residues. In germline, CDR1 is MRHNA, CDR2 SNTAGT. With V trimmed by 10 bases and J by 4 bases, 9 bases remained unmatched. The CDR3 DNA reads TGTGCCACTTCCTTAGCGGGAGAGGCAGATACGCAGTATTTT. Residues: CATSLAGEADTQYF.

The chain joins TRBV4-1 to TRBJ2-1; D is perhaps TRBD1 (5 bases). The V end lost 1 base, the J end lost 9 bases, and 13 bases lay between the germline ends. The CDR3 is 14 residues long. In germline, CDR1 is MGHRA, CDR2 YSYEKL. The CDR3 reads CASSQVGLVGEQFF. The CDR3 region has the DNA TGCGCCAGCAGCCAAGTGGGGCTCGTGGGTGAGCAGTTCTTC.

The rearrangement links TRBV29-1 to TRBJ1-2, with D maybe TRBD1 (6 bases). Germline values: CDR1 SQVTM, CDR2 ANQGSEA. Trimming took 4 bases from V and 1 from J, leaving 10 bases between them. The CDR3 has 13 residues. CDR3 nucleotides: TGCAGCGTTGCCACAGGGCTTAACTATGGCTACACCTTC. Translating it yields CSVATGLNYGYTF.